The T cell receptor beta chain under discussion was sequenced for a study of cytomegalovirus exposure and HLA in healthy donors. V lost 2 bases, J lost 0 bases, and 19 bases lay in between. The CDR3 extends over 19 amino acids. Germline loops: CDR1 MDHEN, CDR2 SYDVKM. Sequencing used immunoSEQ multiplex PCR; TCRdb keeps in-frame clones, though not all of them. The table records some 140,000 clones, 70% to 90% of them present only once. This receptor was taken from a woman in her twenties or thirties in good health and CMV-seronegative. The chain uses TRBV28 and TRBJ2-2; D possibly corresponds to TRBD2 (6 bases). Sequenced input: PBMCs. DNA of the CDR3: TGTGCCAGCAGTTTAAAGGGAGGACGGGGTCTATCGAACACCGGGGAGCTGTTTTTT. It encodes CASSLKGGRGLSNTGELFF. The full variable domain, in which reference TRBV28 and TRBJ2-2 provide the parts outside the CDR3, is DVKVTQSSRYLVKRTGEKVFLECVQDMDHENMFWYRQDPGLGLRLIYFSYDVKMKEKGDIPEGYSVSREKKERFSLILESASTNQTSMYLCASSLKGGRGLSNTGELFFGEGSRLTVL.